This T cell receptor beta chain derives from a study of blood T cell repertoires in COVID-19. Study processing details: Reference gene primer amplification gave estimated nucleated cell counts. Clones were read by immunoSEQ multiplex PCR, and TCRdb kept only the in-frame ones, dropping some. D and trimming come from the DNA, and the V and J calls and clone size come from that table. The table records about 200,000 clones, 80% to 90% of them present only once. The CDR3 has 13 amino acids. The germline V gene has CDR1 MGHRA and CDR2 YSYEKL. The V gene lost 0 bases and the J gene lost 3 bases, with 5 bases spanning the gap.

The sequence derives from an older woman with acute or convalescent COVID-19. The chain combines TRBV4-1 with TRBJ1-1; no clear D. Sequenced: peripheral blood. This CDR3 is CASSQDGYTEAFF. CDR3 coding DNA: TGCGCCAGCAGCCAAGACGGGTACACTGAAGCTTTCTTT.